Following are 20 T cell receptor beta chains from one sample sequenced in a study of blood T cell repertoires in COVID-19. Produced via immunoSEQ multiplex PCR; TCRdb's table is partial and in-frame only. Among 300,000 to 400,000 clones listed, more than 75% were seen once. Material for sequencing was peripheral blood. Every receptor here comes from a woman aged 45-65 years with active or convalescent COVID-19.

The chain couples TRBV30 to TRBJ2-6; unclear D gene. The germline V gene encodes CDR1 GTSNPN and CDR2 SVGIG (reference sequence). The ends were cut back, 3 bases at V and 2 bases at J, with 5 bases in the middle. The CDR3 has 13 amino acids. CDR3 amino acids: CAWRYTGANVLTF. The CDR3 nucleotides are TGTGCCTGGAGGTACACTGGGGCCAACGTCCTGACTTTC.

V is TRBV9 and J is TRBJ2-1; perhaps TRBD1 as D (5 bases). Germline V gene data show CDR1 as SGDLS and CDR2 as YYNGEE. V gave up 4 bases and J gave up 8 bases, with 7 bases separating them. This CDR3 is built from 11 residues. CDR3 amino acids: CASSKGYEQFF. The CDR3, as DNA: TGTGCCAGCAGCAAGGGGTATGAGCAGTTCTTC.

This chain uses TRBV9 with TRBJ1-2; the D gene is possibly TRBD1 (5 bases). The CDR3 sequence is 12 residues long. Germline V gives CDR1 SGDLS, CDR2 YYNGEE. V was cut by 8 bases and J by 4 bases, with 12 bases left in between. The CDR3 sequence is CAREGKSYGYTF. Here the CDR3 DNA reads TGTGCCAGGGAGGGGAAATCCTATGGCTACACCTTC.

This clone has only one observation. The chain links TRBV5-1 to TRBJ2-1, with TRBD1 as a possible D gene (6 bases). The length of the CDR3 is 16 residues. The V end was cut by 0 bases, the J end by 2 bases, with 12 bases between. Germline assignment: CDR1 SGHRS and CDR2 YFSETQ. The CDR3 DNA is TGCGCCAGCAGCTTGGCTGGGGGCAATACCTACAATGAGCAGTTCTTC. This encodes CASSLAGGNTYNEQFF.

The rearrangement uses TRBV18 and TRBJ2-2; D remains unclear. The CDR3 is 15 residues long. Trimming stripped 2 bases from V and 0 bases from J, with 7 bases between. Per the germline V gene, CDR1 is KGHSH and CDR2 is LQKENI. CDR3 DNA sequence: TGTGCCAGCTCACCAGGCGGCTCGAACACCGGGGAGCTGTTTTTT. It is translated as CASSPGGSNTGELFF.

This clone was counted many times. V and J are TRBV30 and TRBJ2-7; 10 nucleotides align to TRBD1. V gave up 3 bases and J gave up 6 bases; unmatched junction bases: 5. Germline V CDR1 and CDR2: GTSNPN, SVGIG (reference sequence). The length of the CDR3 is 13 residues. The CDR3, as DNA: TGTGCCTGGAGCCCCGGGACAGGGGCCGAGCAGTACTTC. Translation gives CAWSPGTGAEQYF.

The chain uses TRBV5-1 and TRBJ1-1; D might be TRBD1 (6 bases). V was pared by 4 bases and J by 4 bases, with 17 bases between. This CDR3 is 15 amino acids long. Looked up from germline, CDR1 is SGHRS and CDR2 is YFSETQ. CDR3 nucleotide sequence: TGCGCCAGCAGCCTAGAACCAGGGGCGTTCACTGAAGCTTTCTTT. This codes for CASSLEPGAFTEAFF.

This sequence joins TRBV27 and TRBJ2-7, with D perhaps matching TRBD2 (6 bases). The V and J ends lost 3 bases and 1 base respectively, with 13 bases between them. Germline V lookup: CDR1 MNHEY, CDR2 SMNVEV (reference sequence). There are 15 residues in the CDR3. The DNA of the CDR3 is TGTGCCAGCAGTTTGGACGGGAGAGCATCCTACGAGCAGTACTTC. Encoded protein: CASSLDGRASYEQYF.

The chain is built from TRBV6-5 and TRBJ2-1; tentative D call: TRBD2 (6 bases). Germline V CDR1 and CDR2: MNHEY, SVGAGI. Trimming left V 2 bases short and J 0 bases short, with 8 bases between. The CDR3 extends over 15 amino acids. CDR3 residues: CASSYAGSSYNEQFF. As DNA, the CDR3 is TGTGCCAGCAGTTACGCGGGAAGCTCCTACAATGAGCAGTTCTTC.

The chain is built from TRBV28 and TRBJ2-7; TRBD2 matches at 10 bases. This CDR3 region has 18 residues. J was trimmed by 2 bases and V by 4 bases; bases with no gene match: 14. In germline, CDR1 is MDHEN, CDR2 SYDVKM. The CDR3 coding sequence is TGTGCCAGCAGTTGGGGGAGGGTCAGCGGGAGGGTTGCCTACGAGCAGTACTTC. Residues: CASSWGRVSGRVAYEQYF.

Only one count was recorded for this clone. The chain couples TRBV3-1 (or the pseudogene TRBV3-2) to TRBJ1-3; unclear D gene. The germline V gene encodes CDR1 LGHDT and CDR2 YNNKEL (reference sequence). Trimming stripped 4 bases from V and 4 bases from J, with 14 bases between. The CDR3 runs to 15 residues. The CDR3 loop reads CASSPFEGAGNTIYF. The DNA of the CDR3 is TGTGCCAGCAGCCCGTTTGAGGGCGCCGGAAACACCATATATTTT.

This clone turned up a few times. The chain combines TRBV30 with TRBJ1-2, with a tentative D call TRBD1 (5 bases). The germline V gene encodes CDR1 GTSNPN and CDR2 SVGIG (reference sequence). Trimming took 4 bases from V and 0 from J, leaving 18 bases between them. CDR3 length equals 16 residues. This chain's CDR3 is CAWTSKGGVPNYGYTF. The CDR3 DNA is TGTGCCTGGACCTCCAAGGGAGGGGTTCCTAACTATGGCTACACCTTC.

V usage is TRBV2 and J usage is TRBJ2-5; TRBD2 agrees at 8 bases. Germline CDR1 reads SNHLY; CDR2 reads FYNNEI. This CDR3 is built from 14 residues. J was trimmed by 5 bases and V by 4 bases; bases with no gene match: 6. In nucleotides, the CDR3 is TGTGCCAGCAGTGGAGGGACTAGAGCTGAGACCCAGTACTTC. Translation: CASSGGTRAETQYF.

The rearrangement links TRBV28 to TRBJ2-1; TRBD1 matches at 11 bases. The trim removed 2 bases at V and 2 bases at J, leaving 5 bases unmatched. CDR3 size: 17 residues. Germline-derived CDR1 and CDR2 are MDHEN and SYDVKM. The CDR3 bases are TGTGCCAGCAGTTTACGGCGGGGACAGGGGGCCTACAATGAGCAGTTCTTC. This translates into CASSLRRGQGAYNEQFF.

This clone was counted a single time. V is TRBV19 and J is TRBJ1-4, with 9 bases lining up with TRBD1. Germline V lookup: CDR1 LNHDA, CDR2 SQIVND (reference sequence). This CDR3 is built from 18 residues. Trimming took 3 bases from V and 2 from J; bases not matched to a gene: 10. CDR3 sequence: CASSIIQGASRTNEKLFF. The CDR3 coding sequence is TGTGCCAGTAGTATCATACAGGGGGCCTCAAGGACTAATGAAAAACTGTTTTTT.

This chain joins TRBV4-1 and TRBJ2-3; weak D call: TRBD1 (5 bases). Germline CDR1 reads MGHRA; CDR2 reads YSYEKL. Trimming pared 4 bases from V and 4 bases from J, leaving 24 bases between. This CDR3 region has 18 residues. CDR3 loop: CASSRPGWSVEVSDTQYF. CDR3 nucleotide sequence: TGCGCCAGCAGCCGCCCAGGGTGGTCGGTCGAAGTCTCAGATACGCAGTATTTT.

Concerning this clone: This sample also contains other DNA sequences that code for the same CDR3. The chain uses TRBV7-8 and TRBJ1-5; possible D gene TRBD1, 5 bases. Germline V gives CDR1 SGHVS, CDR2 FQNEAQ. Between the trimmed V and J ends, which lost 6 bases and 2 bases, there was a span of 11 bases. CDR3 length equals 14 residues. The CDR3 protein is CASSLGHGNQPQHF. In nucleotides, the CDR3 is TGTGCCAGCAGTCTCGGACACGGCAATCAGCCCCAGCATTTT.

J is TRBJ2-5 and V is TRBV7-2; the match to TRBD2 covers 12 bases. The germline V gene has CDR1 SGHTA and CDR2 FQGNSA. The J segment lost 5 bases and the V segment lost 5 bases, leaving 3 bases of the junction unmatched. This CDR3 has 14 amino acids. The chain's CDR3 is CASSTGTSGETQYF. CDR3 DNA: TGTGCCAGCAGCACCGGGACTAGCGGGGAGACCCAGTACTTC.

The V call is TRBV19, the J call TRBJ1-2; TRBD1 aligns across 7 bases. The CDR3 extends over 13 amino acids. Germline loops: CDR1 LNHDA, CDR2 SQIVND (reference sequence). V was pared by 7 bases and J by 6 bases, with 8 bases of the junction left unmatched. The CDR3 is CASILNRGDGYTF. The CDR3 DNA sequence: TGTGCCAGTATTTTAAACAGGGGTGATGGCTACACCTTC.

J is TRBJ2-1 and V is TRBV10-3, with D unresolved. Germline CDR1 and CDR2: ENHRY and SYGVKD. The CDR3 has 15 residues. Between the trimmed V and J ends, which lost 2 bases and 0 bases, there was a span of 8 bases. Here the CDR3 DNA reads TGTGCCATCAGTGAGCAGGTGAGCTCCTACAATGAGCAGTTCTTC. Translated, it gives CAISEQVSSYNEQFF.